This is a list of T cell receptor beta chains from one sample in a study of shared T cell receptors in the human thymus. The method was immunoSEQ multiplex PCR; TCRdb's version includes in-frame clones alone and lacks a portion of them. The sample lists approximately 660,000 clones, 85% to 90% occurring once. These data were likewise used in another study, on human thymus T cells.

Sequencing was performed on thymocytes. Source of these receptors: a boy younger than two with a congenital heart defect. The conserved cysteine and the conserved F or W are not part of the CDR3 here. Each record gives: D gene, V gene, CDR3 protein. A D gene is named only where the DNA matches it firmly.

NA | TRBV6-5 | ASSFCGAGDTQY
TRBD1 | TRBV4-3 | ASSLAIDPVGTGGSGYGYT
TRBD1 | TRBV28 | ASSSTGYSNQPQH
TRBD2 | TRBV5-6 | ASSWAPLAGGPYEQY
NA | TRBV18 | ASSPRGQEGTPWEQY
NA | TRBV11-2 | ASSPTIRGSQPQH
TRBD2 | TRBV11-2 | ASSLDRGGYEQY
NA | TRBV15 | ATSRTQGGIEQF
TRBD2 | TRBV5-1 | ASSPGSRPLGLAGYNEQF
TRBD1 | TRBV5-4 | ASSRDRGSEKLF
NA | TRBV10-3 | AISAAEQETNYGYT
TRBD1 | TRBV6-5 | ASRDRGSSNGYT
NA | TRBV5-6 | ASSDGPEGKEAF
NA | TRBV14 | ASSQGGVGPSGNTIY
NA | TRBV10-3 | AISEDSPNYGYT
TRBD2 | TRBV7-9 | ASSLLRLAGPQNTGELF
NA | TRBV28 | ASSFERKAYEQY
NA | TRBV5-1 | ASSLTGGENIQY
NA | TRBV28 | ASRNRGNSGNTIY
NA | TRBV5-1 | ASSLGGGTDGNTIY
TRBD1 | TRBV6-6 | ASSLSGTGTTYEQY
NA | TRBV4-1 | ASSQDGAEGAKNIQY
TRBD2 | TRBV11-1 | ASSLTAGVGY
TRBD1 | TRBV12-5 | ASGLVPGGEETQY
NA | TRBV6-1 | ASSASGGRPSTDTQY
TRBD1 | TRBV10-3 | AIGQGVPNEQY
NA | TRBV27 | ASSLWPSRLGDTQY
NA | TRBV7-2 | ASSPCRDSSYEQY